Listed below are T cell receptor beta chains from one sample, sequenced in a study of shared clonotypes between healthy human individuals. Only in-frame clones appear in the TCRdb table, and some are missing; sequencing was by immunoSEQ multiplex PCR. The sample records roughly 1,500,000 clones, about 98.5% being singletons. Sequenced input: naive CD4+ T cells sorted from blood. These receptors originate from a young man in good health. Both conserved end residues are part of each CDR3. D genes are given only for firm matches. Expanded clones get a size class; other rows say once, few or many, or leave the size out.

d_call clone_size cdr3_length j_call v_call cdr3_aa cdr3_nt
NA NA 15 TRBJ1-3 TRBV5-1 CASNPERLSVDTIYF TGCGCCAGCAACCCGGAGCGCTTGTCGGTCGACACCATATATTTT
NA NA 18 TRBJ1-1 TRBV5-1 CASSLEQPNPISNTEAFF TGCGCCAGCAGCTTGGAACAGCCAAACCCCATCTCAAACACTGAAGCTTTCTTT
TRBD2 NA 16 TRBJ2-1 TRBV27 CASSLVGTSEYNEQFF TGTGCCAGCAGTTTAGTGGGGACTAGCGAATACAATGAGCAGTTCTTC
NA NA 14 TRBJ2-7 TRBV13 CASSLAEPSGEQYF TGTGCCAGCAGCTTAGCGGAGCCTTCGGGAGAGCAGTACTTC
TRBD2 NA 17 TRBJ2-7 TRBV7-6 CASSLEGWGLAVYEQYF TGTGCCAGCAGCTTAGAGGGTTGGGGACTAGCGGTCTACGAGCAGTACTTC
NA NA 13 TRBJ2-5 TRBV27 CASSPGNLETQYF TGTGCCAGCAGCCCGGGGAATTTAGAGACCCAGTACTTC
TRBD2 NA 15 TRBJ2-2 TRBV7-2 CASSLGLAGTGELFF TGTGCCAGCAGCTTAGGACTAGCGGGGACCGGGGAGCTGTTTTTT
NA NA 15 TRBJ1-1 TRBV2 CASSSRISGLGGAFF TGTGCCAGCAGTTCCCGTATTTCTGGACTCGGTGGCGCTTTCTTT
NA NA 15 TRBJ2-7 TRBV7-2 CASSSDYVSSYEQYF TGTGCCAGCAGCTCAGACTACGTGAGCTCCTACGAGCAGTACTTC
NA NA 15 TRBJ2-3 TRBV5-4 CASSPGPGGPDTQYF TGTGCCAGCAGCCCAGGACCCGGGGGGCCAGATACGCAGTATTTT
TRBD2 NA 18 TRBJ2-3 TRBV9 CASSVGGSGRGYTDTQYF TGTGCCAGCAGCGTAGGGGGGAGCGGGAGAGGCTACACAGATACGCAGTATTTT
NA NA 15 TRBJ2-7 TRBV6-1 CASSENARESYEQYF TGTGCCAGCAGTGAAAACGCGCGGGAATCCTACGAGCAGTACTTC
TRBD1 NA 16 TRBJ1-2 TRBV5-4 CASTDSDRGRLYGYTF TGTGCCAGCACCGACTCGGACAGGGGTCGACTCTATGGCTACACCTTC
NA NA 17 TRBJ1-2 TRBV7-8 CASSLMRTVEGYYGYTF TGTGCCAGCAGCTTAATGCGCACAGTTGAGGGTTACTATGGCTACACCTTC
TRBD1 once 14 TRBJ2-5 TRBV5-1 CASSRGQQQETQYF TGCGCCAGCAGCCGGGGACAGCAGCAAGAGACCCAGTACTTC
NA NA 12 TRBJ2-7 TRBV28 CASSLPGYEQYF TGTGCCAGCAGTTTACCAGGATACGAGCAGTACTTC
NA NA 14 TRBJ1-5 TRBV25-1 CASSEVGSDQPQHF TGTGCCAGCAGTGAAGTCGGGTCGGATCAGCCCCAGCATTTT
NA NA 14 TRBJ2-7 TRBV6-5 CASSYSGAAYEQYF TGTGCCAGCAGTTACTCCGGAGCAGCCTACGAGCAGTACTTC
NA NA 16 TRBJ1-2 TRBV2 CASSEAVETANYGYTF TGTGCCAGCAGTGAAGCGGTTGAGACCGCTAACTATGGCTACACCTTC
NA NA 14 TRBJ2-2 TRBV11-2 CASSLVPVTGELFF TGTGCCAGCAGCTTAGTCCCCGTCACCGGGGAGCTGTTTTTT
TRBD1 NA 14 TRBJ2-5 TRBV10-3 CAISETGDQETQYF TGTGCCATCAGTGAGACAGGGGACCAAGAGACCCAGTACTTC
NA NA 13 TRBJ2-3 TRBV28 CASGNLGTDTQYF TGTGCCAGCGGGAACCTGGGCACAGATACGCAGTATTTT
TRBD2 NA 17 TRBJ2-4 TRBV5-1 CASSGAGLAGGRNIQYF TGCGCCAGCAGCGGGGCCGGACTAGCGGGAGGGAGGAACATTCAGTACTTC
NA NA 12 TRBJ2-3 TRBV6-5 CATQQGLDTQYF TGTGCCACACAACAGGGTTTAGATACGCAGTATTTT
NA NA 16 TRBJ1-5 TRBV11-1 CASSPERRGGRQPQHF TGTGCCAGCAGCCCAGAGAGGAGGGGGGGGAGACAGCCCCAGCATTTT
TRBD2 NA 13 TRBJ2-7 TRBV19 CASSASGMVEQYF TGTGCCAGTAGTGCTAGCGGGATGGTCGAGCAGTACTTC
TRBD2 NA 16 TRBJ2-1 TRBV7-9 CASSWEGTTSRNEQFF TGTGCCAGCAGTTGGGAAGGGACTACATCACGGAATGAGCAGTTCTTC
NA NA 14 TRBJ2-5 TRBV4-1 CASSQGVGQETQYF TGCGCCAGCAGCCAAGGGGTAGGGCAAGAGACCCAGTACTTC
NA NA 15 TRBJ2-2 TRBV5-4 CASSLDLGVGGELFF TGTGCCAGCAGCTTGGACCTTGGAGTGGGCGGGGAGCTGTTTTTT
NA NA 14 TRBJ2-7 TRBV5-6 CASSLLSGTYEQYF TGTGCCAGCAGCTTGTTGTCAGGAACCTACGAGCAGTACTTC
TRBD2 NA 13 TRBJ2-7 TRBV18 CASSRDYRYEQYF TGTGCCAGCTCACGGGACTATCGCTACGAGCAGTACTTC
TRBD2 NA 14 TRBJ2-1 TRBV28 CASRAGGNYNEQFF TGTGCCAGCAGAGCGGGAGGAAACTACAATGAGCAGTTCTTC
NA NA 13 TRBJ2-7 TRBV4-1 CASRDSASYEQYF TGCGCCAGCAGGGACAGCGCCTCCTACGAGCAGTACTTC
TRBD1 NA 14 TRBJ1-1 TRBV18 CASSPLQGVLEAFF TGTGCCAGCTCACCCCTCCAGGGGGTCCTTGAAGCTTTCTTT
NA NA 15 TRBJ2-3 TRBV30 CAWSLGGSRTDTQYF TGTGCCTGGAGTTTAGGAGGGAGTAGAACAGATACGCAGTATTTT
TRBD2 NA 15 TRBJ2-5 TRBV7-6 CASSGLAGPQETQYF TGTGCCAGCAGCGGTCTAGCGGGCCCCCAAGAGACCCAGTACTTC
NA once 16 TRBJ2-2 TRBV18 CASSPPSGLNTGELFF TGTGCCAGCTCACCACCGTCAGGGTTGAACACCGGGGAGCTGTTTTTT
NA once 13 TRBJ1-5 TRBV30 CAWSGDSNQPQHF TGTGCCTGGAGTGGGGATAGCAATCAGCCCCAGCATTTT
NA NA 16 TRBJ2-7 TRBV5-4 CASSLETARVSYEQYF TGTGCCAGCAGCTTGGAAACCGCCAGGGTGTCCTACGAGCAGTACTTC
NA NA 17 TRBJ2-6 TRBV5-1 CASSLVPGSVGANVLTF TGCGCCAGCAGCTTGGTTCCAGGGTCCGTCGGGGCCAACGTCCTGACTTTC
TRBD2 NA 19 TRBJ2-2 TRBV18 CASSRGRRLAGGSTGELFF TGTGCCAGCTCACGTGGACGGAGACTAGCGGGAGGGAGCACCGGGGAGCTGTTTTTT
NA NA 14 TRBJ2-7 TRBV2 CATLPASASYEQYF TGTGCCACCCTCCCGGCTAGCGCCTCCTACGAGCAGTACTTC
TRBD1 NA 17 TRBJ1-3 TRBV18 CASSPTGDRASGNTIYF TGTGCCAGCTCACCTACCGGGGACAGGGCCTCTGGAAACACCATATATTTT
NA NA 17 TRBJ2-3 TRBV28 CASSKWGGKDHRDTQYF TGTGCCAGCAGTAAATGGGGGGGCAAGGATCACAGGGATACGCAGTATTTT
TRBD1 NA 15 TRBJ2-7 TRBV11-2 CASSLGDRDNYEQYF TGTGCCAGCAGCCTAGGGGACAGGGACAACTACGAGCAGTACTTC
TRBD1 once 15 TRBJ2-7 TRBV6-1 CASSVLAGQGYEQYF TGTGCCAGCAGTGTCTTGGCGGGACAGGGCTACGAGCAGTACTTC